This T cell receptor (delta chain) was captured in a study of Vδ1+ human thymocytes. The template was reverse-transcribed extracted RNA. Pooled V-gene forward primers with one constant-region reverse primer generated the CDR3 amplicons by multiplex PCR. TCRdb reanalysed the multiplex PCR reads via CATT. Counted here are approximately 25,000 delta-chain clones, 25% to 35% occurring once; the ten biggest clones make up 1.6%. The CDR3 has 20 amino acids. Germline CDR1 TSWWSYY, CDR2 QGS. With 4 bases clipped from V and 7 bases from J, the junction kept 24 bases outside the gene matches. This clone was seen a few times. Its specificity is not known. Alphabeta T cells were depleted, then CD3+ Vdelta1+ Vdelta2- thymocytes were FACS-sorted. Study observations and caveats: Thymic delta-chain repertoires held roughly 20% Vdelta2 sequences and few Vdelta3, despite high sort purity. Thymic TRG and TRD repertoires appeared highly polyclonal, with Gaussian CDR3 length distributions. Bulk repertoire data may be misinterpreted because of unexpected Vdelta2 sequences.

This TCR derives from a boy under two years old who had congenital heart surgery. The J gene is TRDJ1, the V gene TRDV1; TRDD3 matches 10 bases. The material sequenced was Vdelta1+ gamma-delta thymocytes from the thymus. Subset noted: FACS-sorted CD3+ TCRalphabeta- TCRVdelta1+ TCRVdelta2- thymocytes. This CDR3 is CALGGLPLGWGIGGNTKLIF. CDR3 DNA sequence: TGTGCTCTTGGGGGCCTCCCCCTTGGCTGGGGGATAGGGGGTAATACTAAACTCATCTTT.